Listed below are T cell receptor beta chains from one sample, sequenced in a study of control samples from healthy donors and cancer patients. Method: immunoSEQ multiplex PCR; TCRdb's copy keeps in-frame clones and lacks some. The table includes approximately 150,000 clones, around 96% detected once. The specimen sequenced was blood. These receptors came from a woman between 25 and 40 years old in good health. Both conserved end residues are part of each CDR3. Fields, in order: V gene, clone size, J gene, D gene, CDR3 DNA, CDR3 protein. The D gene is left open where the match is weak. Size tells how often a clone was seen (once, few, many) or the class of an expanded clone, and some rows leave it out.

V: TRBV6-5; size: .; J: TRBJ1-1; D: TRBD1; DNA: TGTGCCAGCAGTTACGGACAGGCCTTTGGTACTGAAGCTTTCTTT; CDR3: CASSYGQAFGTEAFF
V: TRBV24-1; size: .; J: TRBJ1-1; D: .; DNA: TGTGCCACCAGTAATCCCCAAGACACTGAAGCTTTCTTT; CDR3: CATSNPQDTEAFF
V: TRBV4-1; size: .; J: TRBJ1-1; D: .; DNA: TGCGCCAGCAGCCACCCTGGACAGTCAAGCACTGAAGCTTTCTTT; CDR3: CASSHPGQSSTEAFF
V: TRBV12-3/TRBV12-4; size: .; J: TRBJ2-5; D: .; DNA: TGTGCCAGCAGTTTAGCGGAGGGAGAGACCCAGTACTTC; CDR3: CASSLAEGETQYF
V: TRBV9; size: once; J: TRBJ2-2; D: .; DNA: TGTGCCAGCAGCGTAGTTGGCCTTGGCACCGGGGAGCTGTTTTTT; CDR3: CASSVVGLGTGELFF
V: TRBV2; size: .; J: TRBJ1-5; D: .; DNA: TGTGCCAGCAGTGATTGGGGGGGGCCAGGGTTGGGTCAGCCCCAGCATTTT; CDR3: CASSDWGGPGLGQPQHF
V: TRBV5-1; size: .; J: TRBJ2-5; D: .; DNA: TGCGCCAGCAGCTTGGGCGGACAAGAGACCCAGTACTTC; CDR3: CASSLGGQETQYF
V: TRBV18; size: .; J: TRBJ2-3; D: .; DNA: TGTGCCAGCTCACCACTGGGTTTCGGGTTCACAGATACGCAGTATTTT; CDR3: CASSPLGFGFTDTQYF
V: TRBV4-1; size: .; J: TRBJ1-4; D: .; DNA: TGCGCCAGCAGCCGGTTTGGGGGTGAAAAACTGTTTTTT; CDR3: CASSRFGGEKLFF
V: TRBV29-1; size: .; J: TRBJ2-3; D: .; DNA: TGCAGCGTTGAATTGAATGCAGATACGCAGTATTTT; CDR3: CSVELNADTQYF
V: TRBV4-1; size: .; J: TRBJ1-4; D: .; DNA: TGCGCCAGCAGCCAAGACAGGGACCCAACTAATGAAAAACTGTTTTTT; CDR3: CASSQDRDPTNEKLFF
V: TRBV27; size: once; J: TRBJ1-5; D: .; DNA: TGTGCCAGCAGTTATGGGGGGGATAATCAGCCCCAGCATTTT; CDR3: CASSYGGDNQPQHF
V: TRBV13; size: few; J: TRBJ1-4; D: .; DNA: TGTGCCAGCAGCGAGGATCGGCGAAATGAAAAACTGTTTTTT; CDR3: CASSEDRRNEKLFF
V: TRBV6-5; size: .; J: TRBJ2-7; D: .; DNA: TGTGCCAGCAGATTTTTACAGTACTACGAGCAGTACTTC; CDR3: CASRFLQYYEQYF
V: TRBV29-1; size: .; J: TRBJ1-2; D: .; DNA: TGCAGCGTGGACCACGAGAGGCAACCTGATCCCTTC; CDR3: CSVDHERQPDPF
V: TRBV6-1; size: few; J: TRBJ2-1; D: .; DNA: TGTGCCAGCAGTGAAGAGGAACACAATGAGCAGTTCTTC; CDR3: CASSEEEHNEQFF
V: TRBV7-9; size: .; J: TRBJ2-3; D: .; DNA: TGTGCCAGCAGCTTTACAGGCGATAGCACAGATACGCAGTATTTT; CDR3: CASSFTGDSTDTQYF
V: TRBV15; size: .; J: TRBJ1-5; D: .; DNA: TGTGCCACCAGTGGGTCGCAGGCCCGCCTTGGCAATCAGCCCCAGCATTTT; CDR3: CATSGSQARLGNQPQHF
V: TRBV7-9; size: .; J: TRBJ2-1; D: .; DNA: TGTGCCAGCAGCTTCGATACCCCGGATGAGCAGTTCTTC; CDR3: CASSFDTPDEQFF
V: TRBV18; size: .; J: TRBJ2-7; D: .; DNA: TGTGCCAGCTCACCATTATCAACCCAGTACGAGCAGTACTTC; CDR3: CASSPLSTQYEQYF
V: TRBV28; size: .; J: TRBJ1-2; D: .; DNA: TGTGCCAGCAGTTTAGCGGGTGGCTATGGCTACACCTTC; CDR3: CASSLAGGYGYTF
V: TRBV12-3/TRBV12-4; size: .; J: TRBJ1-1; D: .; DNA: TGTGCCAGCAGTTTAATGGAAAACACTGAAGCTTTCTTT; CDR3: CASSLMENTEAFF
V: TRBV28; size: .; J: TRBJ1-5; D: .; DNA: TGTGCCAGCAGTTTAACAGGATCGGCGATGCCCCAGCATTTT; CDR3: CASSLTGSAMPQHF
V: TRBV15; size: once; J: TRBJ2-7; D: .; DNA: TGTGCCACCAGCAGAGACGGAGGAATCTACGAGCAGTACTTC; CDR3: CATSRDGGIYEQYF
V: TRBV6-5; size: once; J: TRBJ2-3; D: .; DNA: TGTGCCAGCAGCACAGGGTTAACAGATACGCAGTATTTT; CDR3: CASSTGLTDTQYF
V: TRBV5-1; size: .; J: TRBJ2-2; D: .; DNA: TGCGCCAGCAGCTTGAGACAGATCACCGGGGAGCTGTTTTTT; CDR3: CASSLRQITGELFF
V: TRBV19; size: .; J: TRBJ1-1; D: .; DNA: TGTGCCAGTAGTAGAGAGTCCTACACTGAAGCTTTCTTT; CDR3: CASSRESYTEAFF
V: TRBV7-9; size: .; J: TRBJ2-7; D: TRBD2; DNA: TGTGCCAGCAGCTTATTTAAGTTTAGCGGGACACTCTCCTACGAGCAGTACTTC; CDR3: CASSLFKFSGTLSYEQYF
V: TRBV30; size: .; J: TRBJ1-5; D: TRBD1; DNA: TGTGCCTGTTCCGGACAGGTGGGGAGCCAGCCCCAGCATTTT; CDR3: CACSGQVGSQPQHF
V: TRBV11-2; size: .; J: TRBJ2-7; D: TRBD1; DNA: TGTGCCAGCAGCTCACAGGGGAAAGTGTACGAGCAGTACTTC; CDR3: CASSSQGKVYEQYF
V: TRBV28; size: .; J: TRBJ1-4; D: .; DNA: TGTGCCAGCAGTTTATGGGGGAATGAAAAACTGTTTTTT; CDR3: CASSLWGNEKLFF
V: TRBV29-1; size: once; J: TRBJ2-1; D: TRBD2; DNA: TGCAGCGTTGAAGATCTAGCGGAAAGCTCCTACAATGAGCAGTTCTTC; CDR3: CSVEDLAESSYNEQFF
V: TRBV6-6; size: once; J: TRBJ2-2; D: .; DNA: TGTGCCAGCAGTTGGTCGGGGGACACCGGGGAGCTGTTTTTT; CDR3: CASSWSGDTGELFF
V: TRBV2; size: .; J: TRBJ1-2; D: .; DNA: TGTGCCAGCAGTGAAACAGGGAGACATGGCTACACCTTC; CDR3: CASSETGRHGYTF
V: TRBV29-1; size: .; J: TRBJ1-4; D: TRBD1; DNA: TGCAGCGTTACAGGGGCAGGGGCCAGTGAAAAACTGTTTTTT; CDR3: CSVTGAGASEKLFF
V: TRBV2; size: .; J: TRBJ1-2; D: .; DNA: TGTGCCAGCACCCCGGAGGCCTCTGGGCGCGGCTACACCTTC; CDR3: CASTPEASGRGYTF
V: TRBV5-4; size: .; J: TRBJ2-7; D: .; DNA: TGTGCCAGCAGCTCGCTGGACCGGTTTGACGAGCAGTACTTC; CDR3: CASSSLDRFDEQYF
V: TRBV7-2; size: .; J: TRBJ2-1; D: .; DNA: TGTGCCAGCAGCCCTGAGGGGCGGGATATCTACAATGAGCAGTTCTTC; CDR3: CASSPEGRDIYNEQFF
V: TRBV6-5; size: .; J: TRBJ1-1; D: .; DNA: TGTGCCAGCAGTTACGGAACAGGGACGAACACTGAAGCTTTCTTT; CDR3: CASSYGTGTNTEAFF
V: TRBV5-6; size: .; J: TRBJ1-4; D: .; DNA: TGTGCCAGCAGCGAGTGGGGGCTTGCAACTAATGAAAAACTGTTTTTT; CDR3: CASSEWGLATNEKLFF
V: TRBV30; size: .; J: TRBJ2-1; D: TRBD2; DNA: TGTGCCTGGAGTGGATTGACTAGCGGGAGACCCAATGAGCAGTTCTTC; CDR3: CAWSGLTSGRPNEQFF
V: TRBV5-1; size: .; J: TRBJ2-7; D: TRBD1; DNA: TGCGCCAGCAGCTTCCAGCCGGGACAGGGGATTGAGCAGTACTTC; CDR3: CASSFQPGQGIEQYF
V: TRBV15; size: .; J: TRBJ1-2; D: .; DNA: TGTGCCACCAGCAGCGGAACGGGGGCTAACTATGGCTACACCTTC; CDR3: CATSSGTGANYGYTF
V: TRBV15; size: .; J: TRBJ2-5; D: .; DNA: TGTGCCACCAGCATCGAGCGGGCCCAAGAGACCCAGTACTTC; CDR3: CATSIERAQETQYF
V: TRBV15; size: .; J: TRBJ1-4; D: TRBD1; DNA: TGTGCCACCGGGCGGACAGGGGTTATTGAGGAAAAACTGTTTTTT; CDR3: CATGRTGVIEEKLFF
V: TRBV6-5; size: .; J: TRBJ1-6; D: .; DNA: TGTGCCAGCAGTTTAGAGGGTTCACCCCTCCACTTT; CDR3: CASSLEGSPLHF